This TCR beta chain appears in the sequencing data of a study of T cell responses to AZD1222 COVID-19 vaccine. Trimming took off 1 base at V and 0 bases at J, with 9 bases between the two ends. Germline V gene sequence: CDR1 LNHDA, CDR2 SQIVND (reference sequence). This CDR3 is built from 15 residues. Profiled with immunoSEQ multiplex PCR; TCRdb holds only in-frame clones, not every one. The sample carries approximately 100,000 clones, 85% to 90% recorded once. V and J are TRBV19 and TRBJ1-1, with D unresolved. This TCR was sampled from an adult in good health. The sample here was peripheral blood, taken on day 0 of AZD1222 vaccination. This chain's CDR3 is CASSIGPRMNTEAFF. The CDR3 DNA reads as TGTGCCAGTAGTATAGGGCCGCGTATGAACACTGAAGCTTTCTTT.